This T cell receptor (beta chain) was captured in a study of T cell repertoires in cytomegalovirus infection. Whole-study context: In the study, CMV epitopes included recently identified HLA-C-restricted and well-studied HLA-B-restricted ones. A matching HLA type, together with CMV infection, was signaled by public TCR beta signatures. Overall study results and limits: There were HLA-C-restricted CMV-specific TCR beta clonotypes dominating the ex vivo response.

V lost 7 bases, J lost 9 bases, and 11 bases stayed unmatched. The length of the CDR3 is 15 residues. As for this clonotype: Its matching antigen is unknown.

MiXCR was run by TCRdb on the reads, yielding one entry per CDR3 protein. The sample shows about 110,000 distinct CDR3 sequences, 30% to 35% of them seen only once. The genes are TRBV12-3 or TRBV12-4 and TRBJ1-5; TRBD1 matches at 11 bases. Sequencing used CD8+ T cells from cultured PBMCs, obtained from culture after CMV antigen stimulation. The sequence was collected from a human donor in good health (CMV status not recorded). Some clones in this sample may be carry-over from other donors' samples. The CDR3, as DNA: TGTGCCAGCACCGAGGACAGGGGGCATGGGTGGCCCCAGCATTTT. This gives the protein CASTEDRGHGWPQHF.